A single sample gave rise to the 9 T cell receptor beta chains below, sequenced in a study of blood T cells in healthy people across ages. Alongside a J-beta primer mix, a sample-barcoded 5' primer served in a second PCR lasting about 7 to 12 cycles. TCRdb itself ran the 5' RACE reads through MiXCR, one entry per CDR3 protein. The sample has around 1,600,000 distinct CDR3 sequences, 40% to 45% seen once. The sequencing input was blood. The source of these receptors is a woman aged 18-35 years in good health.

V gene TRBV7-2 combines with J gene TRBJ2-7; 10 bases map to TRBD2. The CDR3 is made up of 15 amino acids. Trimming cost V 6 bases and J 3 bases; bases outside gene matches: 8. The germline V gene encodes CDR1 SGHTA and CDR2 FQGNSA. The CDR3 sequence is CASSSSGSQFYEQYF. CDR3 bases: TGTGCCAGCAGTTCTAGCGGGAGTCAATTCTACGAGCAGTACTTC.

CDR3 region: CASSSILLSGGTDTQYF. The CDR3 DNA follows: TGTGCCAGCAGTTCTATCCTCCTATCAGGGGGGACAGATACGCAGTATTTT. V is TRBV27 and J is TRBJ2-3; D may be TRBD1 (7 bases). Per germline, CDR1 MNHEY and CDR2 SMNVEV (reference sequence). The ends were cut back, 4 bases at V and 3 bases at J, with 20 bases in the middle. The CDR3 contains 17 residues.

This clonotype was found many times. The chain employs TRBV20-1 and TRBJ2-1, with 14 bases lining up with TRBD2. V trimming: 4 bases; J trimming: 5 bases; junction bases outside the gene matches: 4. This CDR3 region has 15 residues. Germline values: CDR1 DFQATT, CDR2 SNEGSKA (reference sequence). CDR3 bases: TGCAGTGCTACTGGACTAGCGGGAGGTCACAATGAGCAGTTCTTC. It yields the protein CSATGLAGGHNEQFF.

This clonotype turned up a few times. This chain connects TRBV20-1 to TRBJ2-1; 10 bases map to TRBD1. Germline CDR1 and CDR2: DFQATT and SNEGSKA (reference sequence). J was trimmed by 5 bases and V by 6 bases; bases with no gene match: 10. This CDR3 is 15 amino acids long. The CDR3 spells CSAVDRGTLNNEQFF. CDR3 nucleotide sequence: TGCAGTGCGGTGGACAGGGGGACCCTTAACAATGAGCAGTTCTTC.

In DNA, the CDR3 is TGCGCCAGCAGCCCCCATGGGCCGGGGAGTATGTACAATGAGCAGTTCTTC. It translates to CASSPHGPGSMYNEQFF. The V and J genes are TRBV4-1 and TRBJ2-1; tentatively, D is TRBD2 (5 bases). Germline V gene sequence: CDR1 MGHRA, CDR2 YSYEKL. V lost 4 bases and J lost 4, with 20 bases in between. This CDR3 has 17 residues.

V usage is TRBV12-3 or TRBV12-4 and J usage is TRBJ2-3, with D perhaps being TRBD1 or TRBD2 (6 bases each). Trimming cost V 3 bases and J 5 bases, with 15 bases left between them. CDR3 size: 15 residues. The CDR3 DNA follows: TGTGCCAGCAGTTTGTACGGGGGCCGAAGAGATACGCAGTATTTT. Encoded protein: CASSLYGGRRDTQYF.

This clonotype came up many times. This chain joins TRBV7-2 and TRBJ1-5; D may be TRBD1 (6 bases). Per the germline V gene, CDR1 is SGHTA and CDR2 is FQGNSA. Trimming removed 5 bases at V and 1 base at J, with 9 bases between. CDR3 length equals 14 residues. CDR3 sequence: CASSLDRSNQPQHF. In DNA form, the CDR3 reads TGTGCCAGCAGCCTTGACAGGAGCAATCAGCCCCAGCATTTT.

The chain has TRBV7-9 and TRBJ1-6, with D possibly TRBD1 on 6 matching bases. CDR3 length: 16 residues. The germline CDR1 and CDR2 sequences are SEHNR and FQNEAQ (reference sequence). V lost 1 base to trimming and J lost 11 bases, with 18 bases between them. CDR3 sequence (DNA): TGTGCCAGCAGCTTAGAATTTGGGGGGGCGTACCCACCCCTCCACTTT. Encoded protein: CASSLEFGGAYPPLHF.

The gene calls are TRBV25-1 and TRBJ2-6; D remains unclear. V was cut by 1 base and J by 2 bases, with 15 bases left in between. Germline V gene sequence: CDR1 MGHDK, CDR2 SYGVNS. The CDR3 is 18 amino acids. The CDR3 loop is CASSESGVDPPGANVLTF. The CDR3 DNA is TGTGCCAGCAGTGAATCGGGTGTGGACCCTCCTGGGGCCAACGTCCTGACTTTC. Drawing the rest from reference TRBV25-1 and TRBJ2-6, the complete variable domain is EADIYQTPRYLVIGTGKKITLECSQTMGHDKMYWYQQDPGMELHLIHYSYGVNSTEKGDLSSESTVSRIRTEHFPLTLESARPSHTSQYLCASSESGVDPPGANVLTFGAGSRLTVL.